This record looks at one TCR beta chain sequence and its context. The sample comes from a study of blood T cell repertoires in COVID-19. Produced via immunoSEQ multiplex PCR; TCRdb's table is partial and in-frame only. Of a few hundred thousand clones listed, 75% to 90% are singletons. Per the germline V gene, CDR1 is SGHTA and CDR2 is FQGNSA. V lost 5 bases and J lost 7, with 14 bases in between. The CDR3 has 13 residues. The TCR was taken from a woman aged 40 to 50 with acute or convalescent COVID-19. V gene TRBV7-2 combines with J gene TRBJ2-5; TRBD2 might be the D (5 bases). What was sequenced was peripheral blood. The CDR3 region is CASSIGPEGTQYF. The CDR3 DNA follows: TGTGCCAGCAGCATTGGTCCAGAGGGGACCCAGTACTTC. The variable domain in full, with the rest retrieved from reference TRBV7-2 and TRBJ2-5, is GAGVSQSPSNKVTEKGKDVELRCDPISGHTALYWYRQSLGQGLEFLIYFQGNSAPDKSGLPSDRFSAERTGGSVSTLTIQRTQQEDSAVYLCASSIGPEGTQYFGPGTRLLVL.